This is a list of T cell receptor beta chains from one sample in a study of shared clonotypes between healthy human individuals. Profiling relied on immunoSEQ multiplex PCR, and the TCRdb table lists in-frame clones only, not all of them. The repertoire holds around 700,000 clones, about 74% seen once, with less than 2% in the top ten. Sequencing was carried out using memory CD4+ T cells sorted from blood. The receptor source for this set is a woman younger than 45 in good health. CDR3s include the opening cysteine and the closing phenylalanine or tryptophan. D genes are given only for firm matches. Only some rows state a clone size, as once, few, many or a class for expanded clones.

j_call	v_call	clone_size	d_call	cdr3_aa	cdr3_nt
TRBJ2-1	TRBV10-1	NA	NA	CASSEDPLENEQFF	TGCGCCAGCAGTGAGGACCCGTTGGAGAATGAGCAGTTCTTC
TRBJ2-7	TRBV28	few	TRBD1	CASRATWDSDYEQYF	TGTGCCAGCAGGGCCACGTGGGACAGCGATTACGAGCAGTACTTC
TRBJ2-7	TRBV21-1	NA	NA	CASSKARQTYLSYEQYF	TGTGCCAGCAGCAAAGCAAGACAGACCTACCTCTCCTACGAGCAGTACTTC
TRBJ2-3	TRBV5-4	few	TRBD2	CASSLALAATDTQYF	TGTGCCAGCAGCTTGGCGCTAGCGGCCACAGATACGCAGTATTTT
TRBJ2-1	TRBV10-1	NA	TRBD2	CASSWGTSGKGEQFF	TGCGCCAGCAGTTGGGGGACTAGCGGGAAGGGTGAGCAGTTCTTC
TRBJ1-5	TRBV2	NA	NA	CASTPEYSNQPQHF	TGTGCCAGCACCCCAGAGTATAGCAATCAGCCCCAGCATTTT
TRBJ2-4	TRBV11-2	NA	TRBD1	CASSFQGDLDIQYF	TGTGCCAGCAGCTTTCAGGGGGATTTAGACATTCAGTACTTC
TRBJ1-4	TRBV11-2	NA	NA	CASSLTGTQAGEKLFF	TGTGCCAGCAGCTTAACCGGGACACAGGCGGGCGAAAAACTGTTTTTT
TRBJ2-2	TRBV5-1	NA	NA	CASSFNPPEPGYTGELFF	TGCGCCAGCAGCTTCAACCCCCCGGAACCCGGGTACACCGGGGAGCTGTTTTTT
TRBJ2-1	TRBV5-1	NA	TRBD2	CASSPRLAGVNEQFF	TGCGCCAGCAGCCCACGACTAGCGGGAGTCAATGAGCAGTTCTTC
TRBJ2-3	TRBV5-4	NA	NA	CASSFPGSTDTQYF	TGTGCCAGCAGCTTTCCGGGATCCACAGATACGCAGTATTTT
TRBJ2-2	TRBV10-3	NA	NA	CAISEEITGELFF	TGTGCCATCAGTGAGGAAATAACCGGGGAGCTGTTTTTT
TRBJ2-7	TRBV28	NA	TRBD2	CASSSTGLAGASSEQYF	TGTGCCAGCAGTTCCACGGGACTAGCGGGAGCTTCGAGCGAGCAGTACTTC
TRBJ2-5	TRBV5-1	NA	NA	CASSSSPSRETQYF	TGCGCCAGCAGCTCCTCCCCTAGCCGAGAGACCCAGTACTTC
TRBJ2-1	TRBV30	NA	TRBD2	CAWSAMRASGRAGFF	TGTGCCTGGAGCGCCATGCGGGCTAGCGGGAGGGCCGGGTTCTTC
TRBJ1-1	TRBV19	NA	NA	CASAGPVRDGAFF	TGTGCCAGTGCAGGCCCCGTCAGGGATGGGGCTTTCTTT
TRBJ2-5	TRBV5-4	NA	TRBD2	CASRELGSLAEAQETQYF	TGTGCCAGCAGAGAGCTTGGAAGTCTAGCGGAAGCTCAAGAGACCCAGTACTTC
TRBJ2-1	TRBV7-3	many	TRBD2	CASSSMGLADNEQFF	TGTGCCAGCAGCTCAATGGGACTAGCGGACAATGAGCAGTTCTTC
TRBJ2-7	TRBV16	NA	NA	CASSQSTYEQYF	TGTGCCAGCAGCCAATCGACATACGAGCAGTACTTC
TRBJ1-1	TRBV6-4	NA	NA	CASSDSGRNTEAFF	TGTGCCAGCAGTGACTCCGGCAGGAACACTGAAGCTTTCTTT
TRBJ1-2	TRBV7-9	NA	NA	CASSLSPQPTYGYTF	TGTGCCAGCAGCTTAAGTCCCCAGCCGACCTATGGCTACACCTTC
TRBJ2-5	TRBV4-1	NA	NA	CASSQDARGAEYF	TGCGCCAGCAGCCAAGATGCCCGGGGGGCGGAGTACTTC
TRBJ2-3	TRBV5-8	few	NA	CASSLAGVNTDTQYF	TGTGCCAGCAGCTTGGCCGGGGTCAACACAGATACGCAGTATTTT
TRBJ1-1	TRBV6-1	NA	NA	CASGGVIQQGTEAFF	TGTGCCAGCGGAGGGGTTATACAACAGGGCACTGAAGCTTTCTTT
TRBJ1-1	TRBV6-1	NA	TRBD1	CASSGRGWDTEAFF	TGTGCCAGCAGTGGCAGGGGGTGGGACACTGAAGCTTTCTTT
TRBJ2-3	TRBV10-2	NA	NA	CASSESGGTDTQYF	TGCGCCAGCAGTGAGTCGGGGGGAACAGATACGCAGTATTTT
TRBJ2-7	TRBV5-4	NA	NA	CASSPNPGSYEQYF	TGTGCCAGCAGCCCAAACCCGGGGTCCTACGAGCAGTACTTC
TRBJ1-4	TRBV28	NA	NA	CASSVHMANEKLFF	TGTGCCAGCAGTGTACATATGGCTAATGAAAAACTGTTTTTT
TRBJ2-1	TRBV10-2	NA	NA	CASSSGDVLYEQFF	TGCGCCAGCAGTTCAGGGGATGTTTTGTATGAGCAGTTCTTC
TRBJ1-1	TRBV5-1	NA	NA	CASTSVSGKRWAFF	TGCGCCAGCACCTCCGTTTCCGGCAAAAGGTGGGCTTTCTTT
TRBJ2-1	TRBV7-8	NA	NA	CASSPSVNEQFF	TGTGCCAGCAGCCCTAGTGTCAATGAGCAGTTCTTC
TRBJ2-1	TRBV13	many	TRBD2	CASSLEVLAGDNEQFF	TGTGCCAGCAGCTTAGAAGTTCTAGCGGGAGACAATGAGCAGTTCTTC
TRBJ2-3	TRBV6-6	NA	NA	CASSSPPDTQYF	TGTGCCAGCAGTTCGCCCCCGGATACGCAGTATTTT